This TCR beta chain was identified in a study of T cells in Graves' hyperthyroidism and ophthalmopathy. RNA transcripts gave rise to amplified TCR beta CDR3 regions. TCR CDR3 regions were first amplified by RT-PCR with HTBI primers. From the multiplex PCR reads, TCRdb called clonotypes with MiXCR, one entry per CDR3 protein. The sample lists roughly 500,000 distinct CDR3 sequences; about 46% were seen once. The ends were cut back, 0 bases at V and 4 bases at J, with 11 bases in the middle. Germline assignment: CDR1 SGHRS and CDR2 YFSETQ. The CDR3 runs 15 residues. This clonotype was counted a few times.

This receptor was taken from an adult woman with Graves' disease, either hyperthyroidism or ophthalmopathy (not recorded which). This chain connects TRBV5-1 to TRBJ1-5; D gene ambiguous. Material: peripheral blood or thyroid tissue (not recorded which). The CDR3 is CASSLEAGGNQPQHF. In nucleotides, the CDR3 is TGCGCCAGCAGCTTGGAGGCAGGAGGAAATCAGCCCCAGCATTTT.